Each of the 4 T cell receptor beta chains below was sequenced from the same sample in a study of T cells after yellow fever vaccination. TCRdb reprocessed the 5' RACE reads with MiXCR, giving one entry per CDR3 protein. The data contain 25,000 or so distinct CDR3 sequences, roughly 4.5% of them singletons. The material was PBMCs, either bulk or a sorted T-cell subset (CD4+, CD8+, memory, or dextramer-sorted; not recorded which), obtained on the day of the yellow fever booster vaccination. Receptor source: a man aged 18 to 30 who received the YFV17D yellow fever vaccine.

This clonotype has ten or more counts. The chain joins TRBV12-3 or TRBV12-4 to TRBJ1-6, with unresolved D. This CDR3 contains 12 residues. Trimming stripped 3 bases from V and 8 bases from J, with 5 bases between. The CDR3 here is CASSFIHSPLHF. The CDR3 nucleotides read TGTGCCAGCAGTTTTATCCATTCACCCCTCCACTTT.

Many counts were recorded for this clonotype. The chain has TRBV5-1 and TRBJ2-6; D ambiguous. The CDR3 has 14 amino acids. V was trimmed by 3 bases and J by 4 bases, leaving 8 bases between them. From germline, CDR1 is SGHRS and CDR2 YFSETQ. The CDR3 loop is CASSWYSGANVLTF. DNA for the CDR3: TGCGCCAGCAGCTGGTACAGCGGGGCCAACGTCCTGACTTTC.

This clonotype was seen repeatedly, ten times or more. The chain has TRBV20-1 and TRBJ2-1; 7 nucleotides agree with TRBD2. The V segment lost 0 bases and the J segment 3 bases; nucleotides outside the gene matches: 5. This CDR3 contains 15 residues. In germline, CDR1 is DFQATT, CDR2 SNEGSKA (reference sequence). CDR3 nucleotides: TGCAGTGCTAGAGATTTGGGGGGGGTCTACAATGAGCAGTTCTTC. Translated: CSARDLGGVYNEQFF.

This clonotype was seen only once. The chain carries TRBV29-1 and TRBJ2-3; 9 positions agree with TRBD1. V shed 5 bases and J 2 bases; nucleotides not matched to a gene: 5. Germline V CDR1 and CDR2: SQVTM, ANQGSEA. The CDR3 is 14 residues long. The CDR3 loop is CSVSGQGYTDTQYF. In DNA, the CDR3 is TGCAGCGTTTCCGGACAGGGGTACACAGATACGCAGTATTTT.